The T cell receptor (beta chain) described here comes from a study of blood T cell repertoires in COVID-19. Everyone who took part was roughly 18 to 89 years old, and they came from about 25 US areas. Which cohort a participant joined came from the clinical history participants gave. In Cohort 3, a recovered donor had either two negative PCRs, clearance, or symptom resolution. As handled by the study authors: Amplification with reference gene primers provided the estimates of nucleated cell counts. Only in-frame clones appear in the TCRdb table, and some are missing; sequencing was by immunoSEQ multiplex PCR. V, J and clone size were drawn from that table, and D and trimming were deduced from the DNA. This sample has roughly 300,000 clones, with 85% to 90% found just once. The TCR sequence derives from a young man who had recovered from COVID-19. The sample consisted of PBMCs or T cells enriched from blood (not recorded which).

The CDR3 reads CASSLDSGITEAFF. CDR3 in DNA: TGTGCCAGCAGCTTGGACTCAGGAATAACTGAAGCTTTCTTT. The V gene is TRBV5-4, the J gene TRBJ1-1; D gene unclear. V lost 0 bases and J lost 5, with 11 bases in between. Per germline, CDR1 SGHNT and CDR2 YYREEE (reference sequence). The CDR3 totals 14 residues.